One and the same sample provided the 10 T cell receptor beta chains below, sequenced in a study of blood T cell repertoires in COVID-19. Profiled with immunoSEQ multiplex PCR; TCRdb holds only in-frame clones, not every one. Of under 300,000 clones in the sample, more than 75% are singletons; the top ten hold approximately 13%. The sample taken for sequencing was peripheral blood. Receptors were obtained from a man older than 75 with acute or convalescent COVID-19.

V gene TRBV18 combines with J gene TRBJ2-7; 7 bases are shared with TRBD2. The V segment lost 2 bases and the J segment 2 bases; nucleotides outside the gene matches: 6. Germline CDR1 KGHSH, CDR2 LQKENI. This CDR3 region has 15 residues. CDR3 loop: CASSPGGGVPYEQYF. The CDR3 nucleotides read TGTGCCAGCTCACCAGGTGGGGGGGTTCCCTACGAGCAGTACTTC.

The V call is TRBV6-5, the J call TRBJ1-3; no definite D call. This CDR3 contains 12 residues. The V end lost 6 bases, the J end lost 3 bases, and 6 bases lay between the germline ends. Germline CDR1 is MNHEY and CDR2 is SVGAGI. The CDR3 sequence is CASSFNGNTIYF. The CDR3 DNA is TGTGCCAGCAGCTTTAATGGAAACACCATATATTTT.

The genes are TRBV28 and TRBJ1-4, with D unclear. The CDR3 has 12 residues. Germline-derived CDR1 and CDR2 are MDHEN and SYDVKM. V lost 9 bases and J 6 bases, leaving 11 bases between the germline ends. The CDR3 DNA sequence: TGTGCCAGTTCGGTACGGTATGAAAAACTGTTTTTT. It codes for CASSVRYEKLFF.

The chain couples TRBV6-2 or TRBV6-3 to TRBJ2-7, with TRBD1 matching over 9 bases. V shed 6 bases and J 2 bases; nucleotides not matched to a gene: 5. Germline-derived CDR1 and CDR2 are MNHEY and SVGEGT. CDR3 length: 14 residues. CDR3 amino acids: CASSKTGGPYEQYF. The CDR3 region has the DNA TGTGCCAGCAGCAAGACAGGGGGTCCCTACGAGCAGTACTTC.

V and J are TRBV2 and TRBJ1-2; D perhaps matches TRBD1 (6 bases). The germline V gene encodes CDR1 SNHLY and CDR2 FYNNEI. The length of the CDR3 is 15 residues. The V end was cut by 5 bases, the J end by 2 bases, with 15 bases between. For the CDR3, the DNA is TGTGCCAGCAGTATGTCACAGGGTGGGAACTATGGCTACACCTTC. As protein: CASSMSQGGNYGYTF.

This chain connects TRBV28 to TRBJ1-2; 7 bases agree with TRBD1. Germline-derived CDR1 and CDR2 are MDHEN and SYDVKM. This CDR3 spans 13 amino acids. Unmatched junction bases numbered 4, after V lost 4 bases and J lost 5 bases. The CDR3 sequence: CASSSSTGYGYTF. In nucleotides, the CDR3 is TGTGCCAGCAGTTCGTCGACAGGGTATGGCTACACCTTC.

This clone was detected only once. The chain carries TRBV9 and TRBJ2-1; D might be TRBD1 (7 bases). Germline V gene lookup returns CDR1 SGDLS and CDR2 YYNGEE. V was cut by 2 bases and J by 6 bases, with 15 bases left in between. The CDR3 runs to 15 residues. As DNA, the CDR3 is TGTGCCAGCAGCGTCTCAGGGGGGATACTCAATGAGCAGTTCTTC. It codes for CASSVSGGILNEQFF.

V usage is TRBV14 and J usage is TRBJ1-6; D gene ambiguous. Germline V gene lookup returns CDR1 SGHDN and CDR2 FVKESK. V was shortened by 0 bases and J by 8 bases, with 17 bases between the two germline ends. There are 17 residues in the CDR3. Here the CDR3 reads CASSQDSGVPKYSPLHF. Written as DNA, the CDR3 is TGTGCCAGCAGCCAAGACTCGGGAGTCCCTAAGTATTCACCCCTCCACTTT.

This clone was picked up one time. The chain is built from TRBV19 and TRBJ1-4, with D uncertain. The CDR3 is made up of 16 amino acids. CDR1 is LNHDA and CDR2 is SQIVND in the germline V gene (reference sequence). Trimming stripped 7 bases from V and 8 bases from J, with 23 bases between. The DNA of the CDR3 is TGTGCCAGTAACCCCCCCGGACGATCGAGAGGGGAAAAACTGTTTTTT. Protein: CASNPPGRSRGEKLFF.

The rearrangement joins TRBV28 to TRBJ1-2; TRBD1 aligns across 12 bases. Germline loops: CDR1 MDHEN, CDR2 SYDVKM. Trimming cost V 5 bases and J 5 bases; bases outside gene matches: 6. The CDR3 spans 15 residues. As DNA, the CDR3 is TGTGCCAGCAGTCCCGGGGGACAGGGGGCATATGGCTACACCTTC. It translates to CASSPGGQGAYGYTF.